This T cell receptor beta chain was obtained from a study of shared clonotypes between healthy human individuals. V lost 5 bases and J lost 2, with 16 bases in between. This CDR3 spans 16 amino acids. Germline lookup yields CDR1 MNHEY and CDR2 SMNVEV (reference sequence). CD8 cells regarded as naive lacked CD45RO, were positively chosen for CCR7, and omitted terminally differentiated effector memory CD45RA+ cells. Profiling relied on immunoSEQ multiplex PCR, and the TCRdb table lists in-frame clones only, not all of them. Among under 850,000 clones, over 90% were seen once, and the ten largest hold 24%.

The gene calls are TRBV27 and TRBJ2-1; D is perhaps TRBD1 (6 bases). The sample taken for sequencing was naive CD8+ T cells sorted from blood. The receptor was isolated from a young man in good health. DNA of the CDR3: TGTGCCAGCAGTCTACAGGGTACCCAGACCTACAATGAGCAGTTCTTC. It encodes CASSLQGTQTYNEQFF.